The rows below give T cell receptor beta chains drawn from one sample of a study of blood T cell repertoires in COVID-19. Method: immunoSEQ multiplex PCR; TCRdb's copy keeps in-frame clones and lacks some. The data contain over 250,000 clones, 88% of them singletons. Sequenced: PBMCs or T cells enriched from blood (not recorded which). Every receptor here comes from a woman aged 55-69 years in a cohort exposed to, infected with or recovered from COVID-19 (not recorded which). Both conserved end residues are part of each CDR3. A D gene is named only where the DNA matches it firmly. The size entry is marked missing in some rows and otherwise reads once, few, many or a size class.

v_gene,d_gene,abundance,j_gene,CDR3nt,CDR3aa
TRBV5-1,-,-,TRBJ2-2,TGCGCCAGCATCCGCGGCTGGGGGGACACCGGGGAGCTGTTTTTT,CASIRGWGDTGELFF
TRBV4-1,TRBD1,-,TRBJ2-3,TGCGCCAGCAGGCCCGGACAGGGGGGCACAGATACGCAGTATTTT,CASRPGQGGTDTQYF
TRBV11-2,TRBD2,once,TRBJ2-2,TGTGCCAGCAGCCGTGGACTAGCGGGAGGGAGAACCGGGGAGCTGTTTTTT,CASSRGLAGGRTGELFF
TRBV9,-,-,TRBJ2-7,TGTGCCAGCAGCGGGGGACTCAGGACCTACGAGCAGTACTTC,CASSGGLRTYEQYF
TRBV5-6,TRBD2,-,TRBJ2-1,TGTGCCAGCAGCTCACAAGGTAAACTAGCGGGAGTAGCGGGGTTCTTC,CASSSQGKLAGVAGFF
TRBV19,TRBD2,-,TRBJ2-1,TGTGCCAGTAGTATCAAAGCGGGAGTGAGTATTGAGCAGTTCTTC,CASSIKAGVSIEQFF
TRBV4-1,-,-,TRBJ2-5,TGCGCCAGCAGCCAACTCTTCCAAGAGACCCAGTACTTC,CASSQLFQETQYF
TRBV7-2,TRBD1,-,TRBJ2-3,TGTGCCAGCAGCGGTCCGCGGGACAGGGTAACAGATACGCAGTATTTT,CASSGPRDRVTDTQYF
TRBV6-4,TRBD1,once,TRBJ2-3,TGTGCCAGCAGTGCCAGTACAGGGGGACGATCGGATACGCAGTATTTT,CASSASTGGRSDTQYF
TRBV2,TRBD1,-,TRBJ1-3,TGTGCCAGCAGGCGCAACAGGGGGCTCGGAAACACCATATATTTT,CASRRNRGLGNTIYF
TRBV10-1,-,-,TRBJ2-7,TGCGCCAGCAGTGCGGGGTTCTACGAGCAGTACTTC,CASSAGFYEQYF
TRBV29-1,TRBD1,few,TRBJ1-4,TGCAGCGTTTTGACAGGGGACTCTAATGAAAAACTGTTTTTT,CSVLTGDSNEKLFF
TRBV20-1,-,few,TRBJ2-1,TGCAGTGCTACCCTAGCGTCAACTCGGTTCTTC,CSATLASTRFF
TRBV7-2,TRBD2,-,TRBJ2-7,TGTGCCAGCAGCTTAGAAGGGACTAGCGGGATCTACGAGCAGTACTTC,CASSLEGTSGIYEQYF
TRBV28,-,-,TRBJ1-2,TGTGCCAGCAGCTACCCCTATGGCTACACCTTC,CASSYPYGYTF
TRBV6-5,TRBD2,-,TRBJ2-7,TGTGCCAGCAGCCGCGGGACTAGCGGGACGAACGAGCAGTACTTC,CASSRGTSGTNEQYF
TRBV27,-,-,TRBJ1-1,TGTGCCAGCAGTTTAAACGGGAACACTGAAGCTTTCTTT,CASSLNGNTEAFF
TRBV7-9,TRBD1,-,TRBJ1-1,TGTGCCAGCAGCGCAGGGGGCTGGAGCACTGAAGCTTTCTTT,CASSAGGWSTEAFF
TRBV6-5,-,once,TRBJ1-1,TGTGCCAGCCGGGGAGTCGGAGAAGCTTTCTTT,CASRGVGEAFF
TRBV30,TRBD1,-,TRBJ2-1,TGTGCCTGGAGGATCGGGACAGGGTGGGATGAGCAGTTCTTC,CAWRIGTGWDEQFF
TRBV27,-,-,TRBJ2-1,TGTGCCAGCAGTCTCCGGGGGAATGAGCAGTTCTTC,CASSLRGNEQFF
TRBV5-5,TRBD2,-,TRBJ2-7,TGTGCCAGCAGCCCCCCGGGACTAGCGTCGGGGGAGCAGTACTTC,CASSPPGLASGEQYF
TRBV5-1,TRBD2,-,TRBJ2-7,TGCGCCAGCAGAGAGGGTAGCGGGAAAGGCGAGCAGTACTTC,CASREGSGKGEQYF
TRBV7-9,TRBD1,once,TRBJ2-2,TGTGCCAGCAGCAACCGCGACAGGGGGCAAACCGGGGAGCTGTTTTTT,CASSNRDRGQTGELFF
TRBV5-6,-,-,TRBJ2-7,TGTGCCAGCAGCTTGGGACTAGAAGCCTACGAGCAGTACTTC,CASSLGLEAYEQYF
TRBV2,TRBD2,-,TRBJ2-1,TGTGCCAGCAGTGAACGGGCTAGCGGGAGTAGGGTCAATGAGCAGTTCTTC,CASSERASGSRVNEQFF
TRBV10-1,TRBD2,-,TRBJ2-1,TGCGCCAGCAGTGGCCCCCCTAGCGGGAACGAAGGCGACTCCTACAATGAGCAGTTCTTC,CASSGPPSGNEGDSYNEQFF
TRBV28,-,-,TRBJ2-5,TGTGCCAGCAGTTCCCCCAGGGAGACCCAGTACTTC,CASSSPRETQYF
TRBV19,-,-,TRBJ2-3,TGTGCCAGCAACCCAGGGGAGGGAACAACGCAGTATTTT,CASNPGEGTTQYF
TRBV12-3/TRBV12-4,-,-,TRBJ2-7,TGTGCCAGCAGCTCCAGCGCGGCCCAGTACTTC,CASSSSAAQYF
TRBV28,-,-,TRBJ1-2,TGTGCCAGCAGTACAAACAGGGATTATGGCTACACCTTC,CASSTNRDYGYTF
TRBV19,-,-,TRBJ2-7,TGTGCCAGTAGTATCCCGGGGAATATATACGAGCAGTACTTC,CASSIPGNIYEQYF
TRBV14,TRBD1,-,TRBJ1-3,TGTGCCAGCAGCCACTTTACGAACAGGGGGCTTGGAAACACCATATATTTT,CASSHFTNRGLGNTIYF
TRBV18,-,-,TRBJ1-1,TGTGCCAGCTCACCTCAGGGAGGCGACACTGAAGCTTTCTTT,CASSPQGGDTEAFF
TRBV6-1,-,-,TRBJ2-6,TGTGCCAGCAGTGAAGTAGGAGTCCCAAGCTCTGGGGCCAACGTCCTGACTTTC,CASSEVGVPSSGANVLTF
TRBV7-2,TRBD1,-,TRBJ2-4,TGTGCCAGCAGCTACGGACAGGGGGCCAAAAACATTCAGTACTTC,CASSYGQGAKNIQYF
TRBV28,-,-,TRBJ1-4,TGTGCCAGCAGTACAACAGGTGCAACTAATGAAAAACTGTTTTTT,CASSTTGATNEKLFF